These 29 T cell receptor beta chains originate from one sample sequenced in a study of vaccination and CD4 T cells after COVID-19. These receptors have no identified antigens. The Oncomine TCR Beta short-read assay was applied to DNA of cultured CD4+ T cells. MiXCR, run by TCRdb on the PCR reads, gives a single entry per CDR3 protein. In the table there are 10,000 to 13,000 distinct CDR3 sequences, roughly half of which are singletons. Regarding treatment: approximately 11-day PBMC culture with coronavirus spike peptide pools or control peptides (ViraFEST assay). Specimen: CD4+ T cells from blood, cultured in vitro. All receptors derive from a human donor who had recovered from COVID-19.

The chain combines TRBV5-4 with TRBJ1-4, with D possibly matching TRBD1 (5 bases). Trimming stripped 4 bases from V and 4 bases from J, with 11 bases between. The germline V gene has CDR1 SGHNT and CDR2 YYREEE (reference sequence). CDR3 size: 14 residues. The CDR3 region is CASSPGVGNEKLFF. CDR3 coding DNA: TGTGCCAGCAGCCCGGGGGTAGGTAATGAAAAACTGTTTTTT.

This clonotype was seen a single time. The chain recombines TRBV20-1 with TRBJ2-1; D might be TRBD2 (7 bases). Germline-derived CDR1 and CDR2 are DFQATT and SNEGSKA (reference sequence). V lost 0 bases, J lost 8 bases, and 23 bases lay in between. This CDR3 contains 17 residues. The CDR3 here is CSARDFAGGGSPDEQFF. DNA for the CDR3: TGCAGTGCTAGAGATTTTGCTGGGGGCGGGAGTCCCGATGAGCAGTTCTTC.

In its sample, this clonotype was seen once. This rearrangement joins TRBV6-1 to TRBJ1-3, with D possibly TRBD1 on 5 matching bases. Germline V gene sequence: CDR1 MNHNS, CDR2 SASEGT. The ends were cut back, 6 bases at V and 0 bases at J, with 12 bases in the middle. The CDR3 runs 15 residues. The CDR3 here is CASRPDIVSGNTIYF. The CDR3 nucleotides read TGTGCCAGCAGACCGGACATCGTCTCTGGAAACACCATATATTTT.

The V gene is TRBV7-9, the J gene TRBJ2-3; D possibly corresponds to TRBD2 (6 bases). CDR1 SEHNR and CDR2 FQNEAQ come from the germline V gene (reference sequence). The CDR3 sequence is 17 residues long. The V and J ends lost 4 bases and 0 bases respectively, with 17 bases between them. Written as DNA, the CDR3 is TGTGCCAGCAGCTCCTACGCTAGCGCCGGTAGCACAGATACGCAGTATTTT. It encodes CASSSYASAGSTDTQYF.

The chain has TRBV20-1 and TRBJ2-5; D is perhaps TRBD1 or TRBD2 (5 bases each). V was shortened by 0 bases and J by 5 bases, with 13 bases between the two germline ends. This CDR3 contains 14 residues. CDR1 is DFQATT and CDR2 is SNEGSKA in the germline V gene (reference sequence). This CDR3 is CSARDPGAGETQYF. CDR3 bases: TGCAGTGCTAGAGATCCCGGGGCAGGGGAGACCCAGTACTTC.

This clonotype was seen only a few times. CDR3 DNA: TGCAGCGTTCGGGGCAGGGGTGGCACAGATACGCAGTATTTT. Its translation: CSVRGRGGTDTQYF. The rearrangement links TRBV29-1 to TRBJ2-3; weak D call: TRBD1 (6 bases). Trimming removed 5 bases at V and 1 base at J, with 13 bases between. The germline V gene has CDR1 SQVTM and CDR2 ANQGSEA. The CDR3 loop spans 14 amino acids.

This chain connects TRBV19 to TRBJ2-3; D is perhaps TRBD2 (5 bases). The CDR3 covers 16 residues. Looked up from germline, CDR1 is LNHDA and CDR2 is SQIVND (reference sequence). V was cut by 4 bases and J by 0 bases, with 14 bases left in between. The DNA of the CDR3 is TGTGCCAGTAGTACCTATAGCGCCCCTAGCACAGATACGCAGTATTTT. It codes for CASSTYSAPSTDTQYF.

The chain combines TRBV2 with TRBJ2-2, with 8 positions matching TRBD1. CDR3 size: 14 residues. The V segment lost 6 bases and the J segment 6 bases; nucleotides outside the gene matches: 6. Germline CDR1 reads SNHLY; CDR2 reads FYNNEI. CDR3 sequence reads: CASRQEQGAGELFF. The CDR3 DNA is TGTGCCAGCAGACAAGAACAGGGGGCCGGGGAGCTGTTTTTT.

This sequence joins TRBV6-5 and TRBJ2-3; D is perhaps TRBD1 (6 bases). The CDR3 spans 13 residues. The V end lost 6 bases, the J end lost 5 bases, and 12 bases lay between the germline ends. Germline CDR1 reads MNHEY; CDR2 reads SVGAGI. CDR3 in DNA: TGTGCCAGCAGGTACCAGGGGCAAGATACGCAGTATTTT. It yields the protein CASRYQGQDTQYF.

J is TRBJ2-3 and V is TRBV20-1; D not resolved. The CDR3 totals 13 residues. In germline, CDR1 is DFQATT, CDR2 SNEGSKA (reference sequence). V was clipped by 3 bases and J by 2 bases, with 9 bases between them. CDR3 coding DNA: TGCAGTGCTAGTTTAGGATCCACAGATACGCAGTATTTT. Amino acids: CSASLGSTDTQYF.

The rearrangement uses TRBV5-1 and TRBJ2-5; the D gene is possibly TRBD1 (7 bases). V was trimmed by 0 bases and J by 7 bases, leaving 16 bases between them. Looked up from germline, CDR1 is SGHRS and CDR2 is YFSETQ. The CDR3 has 15 amino acids. CDR3: CASSLEQGRLGTQYF. The CDR3, as DNA: TGCGCCAGCAGCTTGGAACAGGGGAGGTTGGGGACCCAGTACTTC.

The chain is built from TRBV2 and TRBJ1-5, with TRBD1 matching 7 bases. The CDR3 extends over 15 amino acids. The V and J ends lost 6 bases and 4 bases, in that order; junction bases with no gene match: 9. Germline V gene data show CDR1 as SNHLY and CDR2 as FYNNEI. This CDR3 reads CASRTGDSTNQPQHF. The CDR3 DNA follows: TGTGCCAGCAGGACCGGGGACAGTACTAATCAGCCCCAGCATTTT. Combining the CDR3 with reference TRBV2 and TRBJ1-5 gives the whole variable domain EPEVTQTPSHQVTQMGQEVILRCVPISNHLYFYWYRQILGQKVEFLVSFYNNEISEKSEIFDDQFSVERPDGSNFTLKIRSTKLEDSAMYFCASRTGDSTNQPQHFGDGTRLSIL.

J is TRBJ2-1 and V is TRBV7-9; 7 nucleotides agree with TRBD2. CDR3 length equals 14 residues. Germline assignment: CDR1 SEHNR and CDR2 FQNEAQ (reference sequence). V lost 11 bases, J lost 2 bases, and 9 bases stayed unmatched. The CDR3 protein is CAGASGNTYNEQFF. CDR3 nucleotides: TGTGCCGGCGCCAGCGGGAATACCTACAATGAGCAGTTCTTC.

This clonotype was counted a few times. This sequence joins TRBV7-2 and TRBJ2-5; the D call may be TRBD1 or TRBD2 (6 bases each). The CDR3 has 12 amino acids. With 6 bases removed from V and 5 bases from J, the gap between germline ends came to 10 bases. Germline assignment: CDR1 SGHTA and CDR2 FQGNSA. This CDR3 is CASSRRGETQYF. DNA of the CDR3: TGTGCCAGCAGTCGGAGGGGGGAGACCCAGTACTTC. Based on the CDR3 plus reference TRBV7-2 and TRBJ2-5, the full variable domain is GAGVSQSPSNKVTEKGKDVELRCDPISGHTALYWYRQSLGQGLEFLIYFQGNSAPDKSGLPSDRFSAERTGGSVSTLTIQRTQQEDSAVYLCASSRRGETQYFGPGTRLLVL.

V gene TRBV19 combines with J gene TRBJ2-2; D is unresolved. V dropped 6 bases and J dropped 0 bases, with 8 bases sitting between them. CDR3 length equals 14 residues. The germline CDR1 and CDR2 sequences are LNHDA and SQIVND (reference sequence). The CDR3 DNA follows: TGTGCCAGTAGCTACCGAGCGAACACCGGGGAGCTGTTTTTT. Its translation: CASSYRANTGELFF.

V and J are TRBV15 and TRBJ2-1; D possibly corresponds to TRBD1 (7 bases). Germline CDR1 is LNHNV and CDR2 is YYDKDF (reference sequence). CDR3 length: 19 amino acids. V lost 0 bases and J lost 0, with 18 bases in between. The CDR3 DNA sequence: TGTGCCACCAGCAGAGATTTAGTAGGAGGGGGCAGCTCCTACAATGAGCAGTTCTTC. Translation gives CATSRDLVGGGSSYNEQFF.

The genes are TRBV2 and TRBJ2-7; the D is unclear. V was pared by 3 bases and J by 3 bases, with 6 bases between. Germline values: CDR1 SNHLY, CDR2 FYNNEI. The CDR3 runs to 12 residues. CDR3 loop: CASSDHSYEQYF. For the CDR3, the DNA is TGTGCCAGCAGTGACCACAGCTACGAGCAGTACTTC.

The gene calls are TRBV6-5 and TRBJ2-3; unclear D gene. CDR3 length equals 15 residues. V was shortened by 2 bases and J by 0 bases, with 9 bases between the two germline ends. Germline loops: CDR1 MNHEY, CDR2 SVGAGI. In nucleotides, the CDR3 is TGTGCCAGCAGTTACCGGGCTACTAGCACAGATACGCAGTATTTT. This codes for CASSYRATSTDTQYF.

There are a few counts of this clonotype. V usage is TRBV20-1 and J usage is TRBJ2-5; D may match TRBD1 or TRBD2 (6 bases each). This CDR3 region has 13 residues. CDR1 and CDR2 (germline): DFQATT, SNEGSKA (reference sequence). V was pared by 5 bases and J by 5 bases, with 15 bases between. The CDR3 sequence is CSAHSGGGETQYF. As DNA, the CDR3 is TGCAGTGCTCACTCCGGAGGGGGTGAGACCCAGTACTTC.

This chain joins TRBV2 and TRBJ2-7; 7 nucleotides line up with TRBD1. The CDR3 has 15 amino acids. Germline assignment: CDR1 SNHLY and CDR2 FYNNEI. Germline trimming cut 6 bases from V and 2 bases from J; bases unmatched to any gene: 10. CDR3 protein: CASRAQGKGPYEQYF. The CDR3, as DNA: TGTGCCAGCAGGGCACAGGGGAAGGGACCCTACGAGCAGTACTTC.

The gene calls are TRBV7-9 and TRBJ2-2; the D is unclear. V was clipped by 11 bases and J by 4 bases, with 17 bases between them. This CDR3 is built from 14 residues. CDR1 is SEHNR, CDR2 FQNEAQ, per germline (reference sequence). The CDR3 nucleotides are TGTGCCCCTTTATGGAGCTCGAGCACCGGGGAGCTGTTTTTT. Its protein is CAPLWSSSTGELFF.

V and J are TRBV30 and TRBJ1-5; 8 nucleotides agree with TRBD1. The germline V gene encodes CDR1 GTSNPN and CDR2 SVGIG (reference sequence). The trim removed 6 bases at V and 3 bases at J, leaving 7 bases unmatched. The CDR3 has 14 residues. CDR3 region: CACQQGDDNQPQHF. The CDR3 DNA sequence: TGTGCCTGTCAACAGGGGGATGACAATCAGCCCCAGCATTTT.

This clonotype was picked up a small number of times. The gene calls are TRBV7-8 and TRBJ2-1; 12 nucleotides align to TRBD2. Germline lookup yields CDR1 SGHVS and CDR2 FQNEAQ. Germline trimming cut 5 bases from V and 9 bases from J; bases unmatched to any gene: 8. The length of the CDR3 is 15 residues. The CDR3 is CASSPSGRARGEQFF. In DNA, the CDR3 is TGTGCCAGCAGCCCTAGCGGGAGGGCCCGCGGTGAGCAGTTCTTC.

This chain uses TRBV2 with TRBJ1-6; 9 bases map to TRBD1. The V and J ends lost 5 bases and 6 bases, in that order; junction bases with no gene match: 5. Germline V gene sequence: CDR1 SNHLY, CDR2 FYNNEI. The CDR3 runs 15 residues. The CDR3 sequence is CASSRDRGSNSPLHF. The CDR3 bases are TGTGCCAGCAGTAGAGACAGGGGGAGTAATTCACCCCTCCACTTT.

The chain uses TRBV7-3 and TRBJ1-1; D might be TRBD1 (5 bases). Deletions cut 10 bases from V and 3 bases from J, with 15 bases between. The germline V gene encodes CDR1 SGHTA and CDR2 FQGTGA. The CDR3 consists of 13 residues. This CDR3 reads CAMKGTRYTEAFF. CDR3 sequence (DNA): TGTGCCATGAAGGGGACTAGGTACACTGAAGCTTTCTTT.

V is TRBV28 and J is TRBJ1-5, with D uncertain. Germline assignment: CDR1 MDHEN and CDR2 SYDVKM. V lost 2 bases and J 4 bases, leaving 18 bases between the germline ends. The CDR3 length is 17 residues. Written as DNA, the CDR3 is TGTGCCAGCAGTTTAATGGGTGGTTGGCAGATGAATCAGCCCCAGCATTTT. It is translated as CASSLMGGWQMNQPQHF. Variable domain in full (rest from reference TRBV28 and TRBJ1-5): DVKVTQSSRYLVKRTGEKVFLECVQDMDHENMFWYRQDPGLGLRLIYFSYDVKMKEKGDIPEGYSVSREKKERFSLILESASTNQTSMYLCASSLMGGWQMNQPQHFGDGTRLSIL.

This clonotype was counted a few times. This chain uses TRBV7-2 with TRBJ2-7; D call uncertain. The germline CDR1 and CDR2 sequences are SGHTA and FQGNSA. V lost 2 bases, J lost 0 bases, and 11 bases lay in between. The CDR3 length is 15 residues. CDR3: CASSLHTSSSYEQYF. The CDR3 DNA is TGTGCCAGCAGCTTACACACCTCGAGCTCCTACGAGCAGTACTTC.

The chain joins TRBV7-8 to TRBJ2-1; the match to TRBD2 covers 7 bases. This CDR3 contains 16 residues. V dropped 6 bases and J dropped 1; count of bases not matched to a gene: 9. CDR1 and CDR2 (germline): SGHVS, FQNEAQ. Here the CDR3 DNA reads TGTGCCAGCAGACTATCGGGTAGCGGGTCCTACAATGAGCAGTTCTTC. Protein product: CASRLSGSGSYNEQFF. The variable domain in full, with the rest retrieved from reference TRBV7-8 and TRBJ2-1, is GAGVSQSPRYKVAKRGQDVALRCDPISGHVSLFWYQQALGQGPEFLTYFQNEAQLDKSGLPSDRFFAERPEGSVSTLKIQRTQQEDSAVYLCASRLSGSGSYNEQFFGPGTRLTVL.

The V call is TRBV20-1, the J call TRBJ1-2, with TRBD1 identical over 8 bases. With V trimmed by 4 bases and J by 2 bases, 6 bases remained unmatched. The CDR3 is 14 residues long. Germline V gives CDR1 DFQATT, CDR2 SNEGSKA (reference sequence). CDR3 region: CSAMTGALNYGYTF. The CDR3 nucleotides read TGCAGTGCTATGACAGGGGCGTTAAACTATGGCTACACCTTC.